A selection of T cell receptor beta chains follows, all from one sample in a study of blood T cell repertoires in COVID-19. Some clones are missing from TCRdb's copy, which holds only in-frame ones; the method was immunoSEQ multiplex PCR. There are 450,000 or so clones in the sample; around 90% occur only once, and under 0.7% lies in the top ten. Material: PBMCs or T cells enriched from blood (not recorded which). The receptors originated from a man aged 18 to 29 who had recovered from COVID-19. The CDR3 runs from the conserved cysteine through the conserved F or W. The order of the fields is clone size, V gene, J gene, D gene, CDR3 protein, CDR3 DNA. The D gene is left open where the match is weak. Rows may omit the clone size; those that give it use once, few, many or a size class.

clone_size: -; v_call: TRBV5-1; j_call: TRBJ1-5; d_call: -; cdr3_aa: CASSPEGQPQHF; cdr3_nt: TGCGCCAGCAGCCCGGAGGGTCAGCCCCAGCATTTT
clone_size: few; v_call: TRBV6-5; j_call: TRBJ1-1; d_call: -; cdr3_aa: CASTASRRTEAFF; cdr3_nt: TGTGCCAGCACCGCGTCGAGGCGCACTGAAGCTTTCTTT
clone_size: -; v_call: TRBV5-8; j_call: TRBJ1-5; d_call: -; cdr3_aa: CASSLATGTISNQPQHF; cdr3_nt: TGTGCCAGCAGCTTGGCCACGGGGACAATCAGCAATCAGCCCCAGCATTTT
clone_size: -; v_call: TRBV9; j_call: TRBJ1-1; d_call: TRBD1; cdr3_aa: CASSVGQGGTEAFF; cdr3_nt: TGTGCCAGCAGCGTAGGACAGGGGGGGACTGAAGCTTTCTTT
clone_size: -; v_call: TRBV24-1; j_call: TRBJ1-5; d_call: -; cdr3_aa: CATSDKRTDNQPQHF; cdr3_nt: TGTGCCACCAGTGACAAACGGACAGACAATCAGCCCCAGCATTTT
clone_size: -; v_call: TRBV2; j_call: TRBJ2-7; d_call: TRBD1; cdr3_aa: CASSQGQGAREQYF; cdr3_nt: TGTGCCAGCAGCCAGGGACAGGGGGCGAGAGAGCAGTACTTC
clone_size: -; v_call: TRBV27; j_call: TRBJ1-6; d_call: TRBD1; cdr3_aa: CASSRRQGRSNSPLHF; cdr3_nt: TGTGCCAGCAGTCGCCGACAGGGGAGGTCTAATTCACCCCTCCACTTT
clone_size: -; v_call: TRBV12-3/TRBV12-4; j_call: TRBJ1-1; d_call: -; cdr3_aa: CASSLSQSVAFF; cdr3_nt: TGTGCCAGCAGTTTAAGTCAATCGGTCGCTTTCTTT
clone_size: -; v_call: TRBV15; j_call: TRBJ1-5; d_call: TRBD1; cdr3_aa: CATSRDRHNQPQHF; cdr3_nt: TGTGCCACCAGCAGGGACAGGCACAATCAGCCCCAGCATTTT
clone_size: once; v_call: TRBV7-8; j_call: TRBJ2-2; d_call: TRBD1; cdr3_aa: CASSSRTGLNTGELFF; cdr3_nt: TGTGCCAGCAGCTCCCGGACAGGGCTGAACACCGGGGAGCTGTTTTTT
clone_size: -; v_call: TRBV27; j_call: TRBJ2-1; d_call: TRBD2; cdr3_aa: CASSSWTSGSFTNEQFF; cdr3_nt: TGTGCCAGCAGTTCCTGGACTAGCGGGAGTTTCACCAATGAGCAGTTCTTC
clone_size: -; v_call: TRBV9; j_call: TRBJ2-1; d_call: -; cdr3_aa: CASSVGGGTYNEQFF; cdr3_nt: TGTGCCAGCAGCGTAGGAGGCGGGACCTACAATGAGCAGTTCTTC
clone_size: -; v_call: TRBV4-1; j_call: TRBJ1-2; d_call: -; cdr3_aa: CASSQPRGSNYGYTF; cdr3_nt: TGCGCCAGCAGCCAGCCCCGGGGTTCTAACTATGGCTACACCTTC
clone_size: -; v_call: TRBV28; j_call: TRBJ1-2; d_call: -; cdr3_aa: CAAETNYGYTF; cdr3_nt: TGTGCTGCAGAAACTAACTATGGCTACACCTTC
clone_size: -; v_call: TRBV20-1; j_call: TRBJ1-2; d_call: -; cdr3_aa: CSASGTSERGYTF; cdr3_nt: TGCAGTGCTAGTGGGACATCGGAGCGTGGCTACACCTTC
clone_size: few; v_call: TRBV5-1; j_call: TRBJ1-5; d_call: -; cdr3_aa: CASSLVGSPGQPQHF; cdr3_nt: TGCGCCAGCAGCTTGGTTGGTTCACCGGGTCAGCCCCAGCATTTT
clone_size: once; v_call: TRBV12-3/TRBV12-4; j_call: TRBJ1-4; d_call: -; cdr3_aa: CASSFRTEKLFF; cdr3_nt: TGTGCCAGCAGTTTCAGAACAGAAAAACTGTTTTTT
clone_size: -; v_call: TRBV10-3; j_call: TRBJ1-1; d_call: TRBD1; cdr3_aa: CATQQLGQVAFF; cdr3_nt: TGTGCCACCCAGCAACTTGGACAGGTGGCTTTCTTT
clone_size: once; v_call: TRBV29-1; j_call: TRBJ1-4; d_call: TRBD1; cdr3_aa: CSVEDREQGAEKLFF; cdr3_nt: TGCAGCGTTGAAGATCGAGAACAGGGGGCGGAAAAACTGTTTTTT
clone_size: once; v_call: TRBV9; j_call: TRBJ1-1; d_call: -; cdr3_aa: CASSARPGTEAFF; cdr3_nt: TGTGCCAGCAGCGCACGTCCAGGGACTGAAGCTTTCTTT
clone_size: -; v_call: TRBV3-1/TRBV3-2; j_call: TRBJ2-3; d_call: -; cdr3_aa: CASSQGGAKISAQYF; cdr3_nt: TGTGCCAGCAGCCAGGGCGGGGCCAAAATCTCGGCGCAGTATTTT
clone_size: once; v_call: TRBV6-1; j_call: TRBJ2-2; d_call: -; cdr3_aa: CASSEAGGRAGELFF; cdr3_nt: TGTGCCAGCAGTGAAGCAGGGGGTCGCGCCGGGGAGCTGTTTTTT
clone_size: -; v_call: TRBV30; j_call: TRBJ2-2; d_call: TRBD1; cdr3_aa: CAWRNPGTATGELFF; cdr3_nt: TGTGCCTGGAGAAACCCCGGGACAGCCACCGGGGAGCTGTTTTTT
clone_size: once; v_call: TRBV29-1; j_call: TRBJ2-7; d_call: -; cdr3_aa: CSVEVQDSHEQYF; cdr3_nt: TGCAGCGTTGAAGTGCAGGACAGTCACGAGCAGTACTTC
clone_size: once; v_call: TRBV19; j_call: TRBJ1-2; d_call: -; cdr3_aa: CASSPQAAAYGYTF; cdr3_nt: TGTGCCAGTAGTCCCCAGGCAGCAGCCTATGGCTACACCTTC
clone_size: -; v_call: TRBV7-8; j_call: TRBJ1-4; d_call: TRBD1; cdr3_aa: CASRTEGGPNEKLFF; cdr3_nt: TGTGCCAGCAGAACCGAAGGGGGCCCAAATGAAAAACTGTTTTTT
clone_size: once; v_call: TRBV25-1; j_call: TRBJ1-1; d_call: -; cdr3_aa: CASKGRDVGEPEAFF; cdr3_nt: TGTGCCAGCAAGGGGAGGGATGTGGGTGAACCTGAAGCTTTCTTT
clone_size: once; v_call: TRBV30; j_call: TRBJ1-2; d_call: TRBD1; cdr3_aa: CAWSEDRGIYGYTF; cdr3_nt: TGTGCCTGGAGTGAGGACAGGGGGATCTATGGCTACACCTTC
clone_size: -; v_call: TRBV18; j_call: TRBJ2-7; d_call: TRBD1; cdr3_aa: CASSPGTDTYEQYF; cdr3_nt: TGTGCCAGCTCACCAGGGACAGATACCTACGAGCAGTACTTC
clone_size: -; v_call: TRBV19; j_call: TRBJ2-2; d_call: TRBD1; cdr3_aa: CASSQGARLAKTNTGELFF; cdr3_nt: TGTGCCAGTTCCCAGGGGGCGCGATTAGCGAAGACGAACACCGGGGAGCTGTTTTTT
clone_size: -; v_call: TRBV19; j_call: TRBJ1-6; d_call: -; cdr3_aa: CATEGGALNSPLHF; cdr3_nt: TGTGCCACCGAAGGGGGGGCTCTAAATTCACCCCTCCACTTT
clone_size: -; v_call: TRBV5-1; j_call: TRBJ2-6; d_call: TRBD1; cdr3_aa: CASSGTGTGRAGANVLTF; cdr3_nt: TGCGCCAGCAGCGGGACCGGGACAGGGAGAGCTGGGGCCAACGTCCTGACTTTC
clone_size: -; v_call: TRBV3-1/TRBV3-2; j_call: TRBJ1-2; d_call: -; cdr3_aa: CASSHGTQLYGYTF; cdr3_nt: TGTGCCAGCAGCCACGGGACACAGCTATATGGCTACACCTTC
clone_size: -; v_call: TRBV27; j_call: TRBJ1-2; d_call: TRBD1; cdr3_aa: CASSFGQVGGYTF; cdr3_nt: TGTGCCAGCAGTTTCGGACAGGTCGGGGGCTACACCTTC
clone_size: -; v_call: TRBV7-9; j_call: TRBJ2-3; d_call: TRBD2; cdr3_aa: CASSPTRTSRTSDTQYF; cdr3_nt: TGTGCCAGCAGCCCGACCCGGACTAGCAGGACTTCAGATACGCAGTATTTT
clone_size: -; v_call: TRBV4-1; j_call: TRBJ1-3; d_call: TRBD1; cdr3_aa: CASSQDIGTAWTGNTIYF; cdr3_nt: TGCGCCAGCAGCCAAGATATAGGGACAGCCTGGACTGGAAACACCATATATTTT
clone_size: -; v_call: TRBV19; j_call: TRBJ1-6; d_call: TRBD1; cdr3_aa: CASSLRQGYNSPLHF; cdr3_nt: TGTGCCAGTAGTCTACGACAGGGATATAATTCACCCCTCCACTTT
clone_size: -; v_call: TRBV5-1; j_call: TRBJ1-1; d_call: -; cdr3_aa: CASSLGPERNTEAFF; cdr3_nt: TGCGCCAGCAGCTTAGGTCCGGAGAGGAACACTGAAGCTTTCTTT
clone_size: few; v_call: TRBV27; j_call: TRBJ1-2; d_call: TRBD1; cdr3_aa: CASSLGTGGNGYTF; cdr3_nt: TGTGCCAGCAGTTTAGGGACAGGGGGCAACGGCTACACCTTC
clone_size: once; v_call: TRBV20-1; j_call: TRBJ1-1; d_call: -; cdr3_aa: CSAGLVTGSFF; cdr3_nt: TGCAGTGCTGGACTGGTGACAGGATCTTTCTTT
clone_size: -; v_call: TRBV28; j_call: TRBJ1-5; d_call: -; cdr3_aa: CASSPPATLNQPQHF; cdr3_nt: TGTGCCAGCAGTCCCCCCGCCACTCTCAATCAGCCCCAGCATTTT
clone_size: once; v_call: TRBV14; j_call: TRBJ2-1; d_call: TRBD1; cdr3_aa: CASSQAGGNEQFF; cdr3_nt: TGTGCCAGCAGCCAAGCAGGGGGCAATGAGCAGTTCTTC
clone_size: -; v_call: TRBV30; j_call: TRBJ1-2; d_call: TRBD1; cdr3_aa: CAWRSTGKRANYGYTF; cdr3_nt: TGTGCCTGGAGATCGACAGGGAAAAGGGCTAACTATGGCTACACCTTC
clone_size: -; v_call: TRBV15; j_call: TRBJ1-3; d_call: TRBD1; cdr3_aa: CATSEGQGANTIYF; cdr3_nt: TGTGCCACCAGCGAGGGACAGGGGGCTAACACCATATATTTT
clone_size: -; v_call: TRBV19; j_call: TRBJ1-5; d_call: TRBD1; cdr3_aa: CASSWGQSNQPQHF; cdr3_nt: TGTGCCAGTAGCTGGGGACAGAGCAATCAGCCCCAGCATTTT
clone_size: -; v_call: TRBV28; j_call: TRBJ1-4; d_call: TRBD1; cdr3_aa: CASSSGTGVGANEKLFF; cdr3_nt: TGTGCCAGCAGTTCCGGGACAGGGGTCGGTGCGAATGAAAAACTGTTTTTT
clone_size: -; v_call: TRBV5-8; j_call: TRBJ1-1; d_call: TRBD1; cdr3_aa: CASSLGTGRENTEAFF; cdr3_nt: TGTGCCAGCAGCTTGGGGACAGGGCGAGAGAACACTGAAGCTTTCTTT
clone_size: -; v_call: TRBV7-9; j_call: TRBJ2-7; d_call: TRBD2; cdr3_aa: CASSQLRTSGANYEQYF; cdr3_nt: TGTGCCAGCAGCCAACTCCGGACTAGCGGGGCCAACTACGAGCAGTACTTC
clone_size: once; v_call: TRBV3-1/TRBV3-2; j_call: TRBJ1-2; d_call: TRBD1; cdr3_aa: CASSPTVRGLDYGYTF; cdr3_nt: TGTGCCAGCAGCCCGACAGTCAGGGGGCTAGACTATGGCTACACCTTC
clone_size: -; v_call: TRBV5-1; j_call: TRBJ2-7; d_call: -; cdr3_aa: CASSLASSYEQYF; cdr3_nt: TGCGCCAGCAGCTTGGCTAGCTCCTACGAGCAGTACTTC
clone_size: -; v_call: TRBV29-1; j_call: TRBJ2-1; d_call: TRBD2; cdr3_aa: CSVGPAGGVNEQFF; cdr3_nt: TGCAGCGTTGGCCCAGCGGGAGGGGTTAATGAGCAGTTCTTC
clone_size: -; v_call: TRBV28; j_call: TRBJ1-6; d_call: -; cdr3_aa: CASNQNAAINSPLHF; cdr3_nt: TGTGCCAGCAACCAAAATGCGGCGATTAATTCACCCCTCCACTTT
clone_size: -; v_call: TRBV5-5; j_call: TRBJ1-3; d_call: -; cdr3_aa: CASSLVAGYGNTIYF; cdr3_nt: TGTGCCAGCAGCTTGGTAGCAGGGTATGGAAACACCATATATTTT
clone_size: -; v_call: TRBV19; j_call: TRBJ2-7; d_call: TRBD1; cdr3_aa: CASSSGQGYEQYF; cdr3_nt: TGTGCCAGTAGTAGCGGACAGGGCTACGAGCAGTACTTC
clone_size: -; v_call: TRBV6-1; j_call: TRBJ1-2; d_call: -; cdr3_aa: CASSEVWTANYGYTF; cdr3_nt: TGTGCCAGCAGTGAAGTATGGACAGCCAACTATGGCTACACCTTC
clone_size: few; v_call: TRBV18; j_call: TRBJ1-2; d_call: -; cdr3_aa: CASSRQDYTYGYTF; cdr3_nt: TGTGCCAGCTCACGCCAGGATTACACCTATGGCTACACCTTC
clone_size: -; v_call: TRBV11-2; j_call: TRBJ1-6; d_call: -; cdr3_aa: CASSPMGSSPLHF; cdr3_nt: TGTGCCAGCAGCCCAATGGGGAGTTCACCCCTCCACTTT
clone_size: -; v_call: TRBV19; j_call: TRBJ1-2; d_call: TRBD1; cdr3_aa: CASSIAARGAIIGYTF; cdr3_nt: TGTGCCAGTAGTATCGCGGCCAGGGGGGCCATTATTGGCTACACCTTC
clone_size: -; v_call: TRBV2; j_call: TRBJ1-4; d_call: TRBD1; cdr3_aa: CASHQGVGEKLFF; cdr3_nt: TGTGCCAGCCACCAGGGGGTCGGGGAAAAACTGTTTTTT